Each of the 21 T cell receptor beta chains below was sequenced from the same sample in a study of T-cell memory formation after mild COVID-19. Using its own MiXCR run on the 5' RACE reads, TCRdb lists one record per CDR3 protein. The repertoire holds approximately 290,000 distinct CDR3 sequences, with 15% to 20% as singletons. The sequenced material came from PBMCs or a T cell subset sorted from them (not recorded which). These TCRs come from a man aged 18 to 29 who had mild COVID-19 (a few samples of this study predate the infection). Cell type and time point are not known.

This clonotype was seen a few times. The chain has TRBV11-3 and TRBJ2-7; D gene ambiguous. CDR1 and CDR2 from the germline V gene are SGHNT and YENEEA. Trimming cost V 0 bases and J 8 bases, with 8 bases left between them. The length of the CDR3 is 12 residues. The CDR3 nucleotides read TGTGCCAGCAGCTTAGAAGGAGAAAAGCAGTACTTC. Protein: CASSLEGEKQYF. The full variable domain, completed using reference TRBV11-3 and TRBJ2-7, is EAGVVQSPRYKIIEKKQPVAFWCNPISGHNTLYWYLQNLGQGPELLIRYENEEAVDDSQLPKDRFSAERLKGVDSTLKIQPAELGDSAVYLCASSLEGEKQYFGPGTRLTVT.

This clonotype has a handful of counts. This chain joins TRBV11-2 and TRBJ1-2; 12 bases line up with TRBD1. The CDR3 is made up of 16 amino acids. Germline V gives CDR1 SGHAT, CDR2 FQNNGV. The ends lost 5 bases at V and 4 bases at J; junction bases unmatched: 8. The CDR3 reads CASSPGTGGAGYGYTF. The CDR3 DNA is TGTGCCAGCAGCCCCGGGACAGGGGGCGCCGGCTATGGCTACACCTTC.

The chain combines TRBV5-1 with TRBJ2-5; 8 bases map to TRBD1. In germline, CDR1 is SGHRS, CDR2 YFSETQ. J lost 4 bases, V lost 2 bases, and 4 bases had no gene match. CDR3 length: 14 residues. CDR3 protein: CASSLKQGVETQYF. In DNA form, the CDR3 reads TGCGCCAGCAGCTTAAAACAGGGGGTAGAGACCCAGTACTTC.

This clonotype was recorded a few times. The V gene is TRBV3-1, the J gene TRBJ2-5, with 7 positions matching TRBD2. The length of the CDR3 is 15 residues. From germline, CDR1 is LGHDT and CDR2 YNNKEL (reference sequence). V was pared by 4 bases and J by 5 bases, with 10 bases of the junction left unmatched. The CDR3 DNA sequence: TGTGCCAGCAGCCCCGAAGCGGGGCTTTGGGAGACCCAGTACTTC. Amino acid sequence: CASSPEAGLWETQYF.

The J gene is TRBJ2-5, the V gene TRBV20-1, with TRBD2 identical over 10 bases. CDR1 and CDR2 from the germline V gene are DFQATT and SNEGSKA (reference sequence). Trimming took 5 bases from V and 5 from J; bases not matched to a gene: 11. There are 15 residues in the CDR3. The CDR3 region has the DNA TGCAGTGCTGGAACAGCGGGGGGGCCGCTGGAGACCCAGTACTTC. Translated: CSAGTAGGPLETQYF.

CDR3 in DNA: TGTGCCAGCAGCCTAGGACTAGCCGAAGACGAGCAGTACTTC. This encodes CASSLGLAEDEQYF. The chain carries TRBV5-5 and TRBJ2-7; 8 positions agree with TRBD2. With V trimmed by 4 bases and J by 5 bases, 8 bases remained unmatched. CDR1 is SGHKS, CDR2 YYEKEE, per germline (reference sequence). This CDR3 is 14 amino acids long.

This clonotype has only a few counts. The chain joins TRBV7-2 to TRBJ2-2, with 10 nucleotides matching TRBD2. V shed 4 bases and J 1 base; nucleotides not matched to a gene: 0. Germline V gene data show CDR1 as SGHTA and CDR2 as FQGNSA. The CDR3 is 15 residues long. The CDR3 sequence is CASSWTSGNTGELFF. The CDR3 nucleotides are TGTGCCAGCAGCTGGACTAGCGGGAACACCGGGGAGCTGTTTTTT.

Written as DNA, the CDR3 is TGTGCCAGCACTTTCAGTCTCCACCGGGGCTATGGCTACACCTTC. As protein: CASTFSLHRGYGYTF. The rearrangement joins TRBV6-6 to TRBJ1-2; no firm D call. Germline V gene data show CDR1 as MNHNY and CDR2 as SVGAGI (reference sequence). CDR3 size: 15 residues. The V gene lost 7 bases and the J gene lost 4 bases, with 19 bases spanning the gap.

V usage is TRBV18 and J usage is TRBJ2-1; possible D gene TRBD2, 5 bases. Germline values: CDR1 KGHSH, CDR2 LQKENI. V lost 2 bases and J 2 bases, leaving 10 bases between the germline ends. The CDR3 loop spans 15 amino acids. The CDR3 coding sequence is TGTGCCAGCTCACCAACACTAGTGGCCTACAATGAGCAGTTCTTC. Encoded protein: CASSPTLVAYNEQFF.

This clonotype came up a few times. The CDR3 DNA reads as TGCGCCAGCAGCCAAGCGGCTAGCGGGGGGGCCCTTGAGACCCAGTACTTC. Protein: CASSQAASGGALETQYF. The V and J genes are TRBV4-1 and TRBJ2-5; 12 bases match TRBD2. Germline assignment: CDR1 MGHRA and CDR2 YSYEKL. The V and J ends lost 1 base and 5 bases, in that order; junction bases with no gene match: 8. This CDR3 contains 17 residues.

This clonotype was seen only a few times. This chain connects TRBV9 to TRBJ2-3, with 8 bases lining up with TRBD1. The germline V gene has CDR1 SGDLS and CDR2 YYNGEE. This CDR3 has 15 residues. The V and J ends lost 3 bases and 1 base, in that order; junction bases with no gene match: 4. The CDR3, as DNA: TGTGCCAGCAGCGATGACAGGGGACGCACAGATACGCAGTATTTT. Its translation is CASSDDRGRTDTQYF.

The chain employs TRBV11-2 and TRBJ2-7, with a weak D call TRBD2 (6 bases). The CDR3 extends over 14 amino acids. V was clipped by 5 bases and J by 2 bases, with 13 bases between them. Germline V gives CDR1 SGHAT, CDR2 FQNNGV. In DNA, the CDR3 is TGTGCCAGCAGCCCCACACGGGGGACCTACGAGCAGTACTTC. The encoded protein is CASSPTRGTYEQYF.

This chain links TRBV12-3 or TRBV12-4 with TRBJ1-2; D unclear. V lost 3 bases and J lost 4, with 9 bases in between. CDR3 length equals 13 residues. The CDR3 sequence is CASSFGITYGYTF. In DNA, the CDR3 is TGTGCCAGCAGTTTTGGGATAACCTATGGCTACACCTTC.

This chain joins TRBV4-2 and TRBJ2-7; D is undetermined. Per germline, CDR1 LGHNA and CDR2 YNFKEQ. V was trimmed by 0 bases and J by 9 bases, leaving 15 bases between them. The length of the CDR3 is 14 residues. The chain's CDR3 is CASSQDQEPPAQYV. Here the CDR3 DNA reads TGTGCCAGCAGCCAAGATCAAGAACCACCGGCGCAGTACGTC.

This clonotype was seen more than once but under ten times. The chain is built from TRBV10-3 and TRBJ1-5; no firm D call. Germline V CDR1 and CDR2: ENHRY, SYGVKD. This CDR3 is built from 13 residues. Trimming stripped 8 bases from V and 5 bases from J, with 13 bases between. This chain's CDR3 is CAIQGRADQPQHF. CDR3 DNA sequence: TGTGCCATCCAAGGTAGGGCGGATCAGCCCCAGCATTTT.

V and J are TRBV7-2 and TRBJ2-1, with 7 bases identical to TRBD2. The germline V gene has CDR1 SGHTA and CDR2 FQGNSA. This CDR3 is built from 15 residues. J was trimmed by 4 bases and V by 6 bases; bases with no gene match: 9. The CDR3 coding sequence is TGTGCCAGCAGTCCTACTAGCGACCCTTACAATGAGCAGTTCTTC. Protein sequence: CASSPTSDPYNEQFF.

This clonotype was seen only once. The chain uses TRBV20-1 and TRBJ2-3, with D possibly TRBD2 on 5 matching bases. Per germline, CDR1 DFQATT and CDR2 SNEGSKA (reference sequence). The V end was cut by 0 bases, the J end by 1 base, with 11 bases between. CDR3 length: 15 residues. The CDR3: CSARDPAEGTDTQYF. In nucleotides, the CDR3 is TGCAGTGCTAGAGATCCAGCGGAAGGCACAGATACGCAGTATTTT.

The CDR3: CASSWTRGTGELFF. CDR3 coding DNA: TGTGCCAGCAGCTGGACGAGGGGGACCGGGGAGCTGTTTTTT. This rearrangement joins TRBV11-2 to TRBJ2-2; weak D call: TRBD1 (6 bases). Germline values: CDR1 SGHAT, CDR2 FQNNGV. Trimming took 4 bases from V and 5 from J, leaving 11 bases between them. This CDR3 has 14 residues.

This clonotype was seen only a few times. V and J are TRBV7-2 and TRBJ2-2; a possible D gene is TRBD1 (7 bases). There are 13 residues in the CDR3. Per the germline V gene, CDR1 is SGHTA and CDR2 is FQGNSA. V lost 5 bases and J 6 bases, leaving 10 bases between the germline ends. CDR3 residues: CASSQGGPGELFF. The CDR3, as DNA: TGTGCCAGCAGCCAGGGGGGTCCCGGGGAGCTGTTTTTT.

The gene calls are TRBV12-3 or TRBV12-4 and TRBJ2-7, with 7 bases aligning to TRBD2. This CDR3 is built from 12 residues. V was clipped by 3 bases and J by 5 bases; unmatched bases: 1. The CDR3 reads CASSFRGDEQYV. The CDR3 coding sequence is TGTGCCAGCAGTTTTCGGGGGGACGAGCAGTACGTC.

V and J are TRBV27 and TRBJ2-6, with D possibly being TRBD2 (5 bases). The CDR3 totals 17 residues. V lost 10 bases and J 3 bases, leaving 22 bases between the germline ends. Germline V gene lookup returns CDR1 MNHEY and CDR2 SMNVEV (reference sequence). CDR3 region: CATRAPAFSRGANVLTF. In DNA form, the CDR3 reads TGTGCCACGAGGGCCCCAGCCTTCTCTCGTGGGGCCAACGTCCTGACTTTC.